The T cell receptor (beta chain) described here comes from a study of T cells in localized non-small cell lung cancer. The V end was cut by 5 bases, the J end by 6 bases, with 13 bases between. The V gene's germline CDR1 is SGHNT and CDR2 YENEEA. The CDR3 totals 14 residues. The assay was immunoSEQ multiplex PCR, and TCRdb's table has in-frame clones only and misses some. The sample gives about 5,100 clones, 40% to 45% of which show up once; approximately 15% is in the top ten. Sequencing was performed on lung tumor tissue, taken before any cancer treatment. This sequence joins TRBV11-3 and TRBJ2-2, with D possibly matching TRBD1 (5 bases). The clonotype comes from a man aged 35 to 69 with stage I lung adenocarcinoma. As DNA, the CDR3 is TGTGCCAGCAGCCCTCAGGGTTTTTCCGGGGAGCTGTTTTTT. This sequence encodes CASSPQGFSGELFF.